This is a list of T cell receptor beta chains from one sample in a study of PD-L1 blockade in urothelial cancer. Repertoires were generated with immunoSEQ multiplex PCR, while TCRdb's copy carries only in-frame clones and drops some. This repertoire shows 100,000 to 150,000 clones, about 83% found once; its top ten account for 2.4%. The sample here was PBMCs, taken around atezolizumab (anti-PD-L1) treatment. Every receptor here comes from a man aged 45-65 years with urothelial cancer. Both conserved end residues are part of each CDR3. D genes are given only for firm matches. Expanded clones are given a class, and other clones once, few, many or no size at all.

j_call,v_call,clone_size,d_call,cdr3_aa,cdr3_nt
TRBJ2-1,TRBV5-1,.,TRBD2,CASSPLTSGSITEQFF,TGCGCCAGCTCCCCATTGACTAGCGGGAGTATTACTGAGCAGTTCTTC
TRBJ1-5,TRBV9,.,.,CAGTGPWGNQPQHF,TGTGCCGGAACAGGGCCGTGGGGCAATCAGCCCCAGCATTTT
TRBJ2-1,TRBV7-9,.,TRBD2,CASSLETSGRSYNEQFF,TGTGCCAGCAGCTTAGAGACTAGCGGGAGGTCCTACAATGAGCAGTTCTTC
TRBJ1-5,TRBV5-1,.,.,CASSLGLSENQPQHF,TGCGCCAGCAGCTTGGGGTTGTCAGAAAATCAGCCCCAGCATTTT
TRBJ2-1,TRBV19,.,TRBD2,CASSARVGSGITYGEQFF,TGTGCCAGTAGTGCACGGGTGGGTAGCGGGATAACCTACGGTGAGCAGTTCTTC
TRBJ2-7,TRBV5-3,.,TRBD2,CARRRKGGSDGLYEQYF,TGTGCCCGGAGACGAAAGGGCGGGAGTGATGGACTCTACGAGCAGTACTTC
TRBJ1-5,TRBV4-1,.,.,CASSQEGADNQPQHF,TGCGCCAGCAGCCAAGAAGGGGCAGACAATCAGCCCCAGCATTTT
TRBJ2-7,TRBV4-2,.,TRBD2,CASSQALTGSGSYEQYF,TGTGCCAGCAGCCAAGCATTAACGGGTAGCGGGAGTTACGAGCAGTACTTC
TRBJ1-2,TRBV18,.,.,CASSPATRNYGYTF,TGTGCCAGCTCACCGGCGACTCGGAACTATGGCTACACCTTC
TRBJ1-1,TRBV28,.,.,CASSLRGEAFF,TGTGCCAGCAGTTTACGAGGGGAAGCTTTCTTT
TRBJ2-5,TRBV15,.,.,CATSRRGGETQYF,TGTGCCACCAGCAGGCGAGGGGGAGAGACCCAGTACTTC
TRBJ2-7,TRBV2,.,.,CASSLQVYGEQYF,TGTGCCAGCAGCTTACAGGTTTATGGCGAGCAGTACTTC
TRBJ2-7,TRBV28,.,TRBD1,CASRGQGYEQYF,TGTGCCAGCAGGGGACAGGGCTACGAGCAGTACTTC
TRBJ2-2,TRBV10-3,once,.,CAISEYSLGGELFF,TGTGCCATCAGTGAGTACTCCCTAGGCGGGGAGCTGTTTTTT
TRBJ2-1,TRBV7-3,.,TRBD2,CASSYGGEIYNEQFF,TGTGCCAGCAGCTATGGGGGGGAAATCTACAATGAGCAGTTCTTC
TRBJ1-1,TRBV7-3,.,.,CASSPHSPTRGTEAFF,TGTGCCAGCAGCCCACATTCGCCAACAAGGGGCACTGAAGCTTTCTTT
TRBJ1-1,TRBV10-1,.,TRBD1,CASSEQSRDRGRTEAFF,TGCGCCAGCAGTGAACAGTCCCGGGACAGGGGGCGCACTGAAGCTTTCTTT
TRBJ2-3,TRBV18,.,.,CASSPPGVTQYF,TGTGCCAGCTCACCACCCGGGGTTACGCAGTATTTT
TRBJ2-1,TRBV7-2,.,TRBD2,CASSYAWGTSSSEQFF,TGTGCCAGCAGCTACGCATGGGGGACTAGCTCGAGTGAGCAGTTCTTC
TRBJ2-4,TRBV6-5,.,TRBD2,CASSLTLAGAKNIQYF,TGTGCCAGCAGTTTGACCCTAGCGGGAGCCAAAAACATTCAGTACTTC
TRBJ2-1,TRBV10-3,.,TRBD2,CAITRGEGHNEQFF,TGTGCCATCACCCGAGGGGAGGGCCACAATGAGCAGTTCTTC
TRBJ2-1,TRBV6-5,.,.,CASSYGRSGYNEQFF,TGTGCCAGCAGTTACGGTCGATCGGGGTACAATGAGCAGTTCTTC
TRBJ2-7,TRBV5-1,.,.,CASSLVDSYEQYF,TGCGCCAGCAGCTTGGTAGATTCCTACGAGCAGTACTTC
TRBJ2-1,TRBV7-9,.,TRBD2,CASSLALAGRFF,TGTGCCAGCAGCTTAGCACTAGCGGGACGGTTCTTC
TRBJ1-2,TRBV5-5,many,TRBD1,CASTTQGARSGYTF,TGTGCCAGCACTACTCAGGGGGCGCGCAGTGGCTACACCTTC
TRBJ1-1,TRBV6-5,once,.,CASGQPATHEAFF,TGTGCCAGCGGGCAGCCAGCTACCCATGAAGCTTTCTTT
TRBJ2-6,TRBV7-2,.,.,CASSLDGGSGANVLTF,TGTGCCAGCAGCTTGGACGGGGGCTCTGGGGCCAACGTCCTGACTTTC
TRBJ1-1,TRBV6-1,once,.,CASSEGPMNTEAFF,TGTGCCAGCAGTGAGGGGCCCATGAACACTGAAGCTTTCTTT
TRBJ2-1,TRBV18,.,TRBD2,CATAGGALLGNEQFF,TGTGCCACCGCGGGGGGGGCGTTGCTGGGCAATGAGCAGTTCTTC
TRBJ2-7,TRBV5-1,.,.,CASSRLGGAYEQYF,TGCGCCAGCAGCCGCCTAGGCGGGGCCTACGAGCAGTACTTC
TRBJ2-5,TRBV28,.,TRBD1,CASRWTGRETQYF,TGTGCCAGCAGATGGACAGGGAGGGAGACCCAGTACTTC
TRBJ2-1,TRBV7-2,.,TRBD2,CASSLDVSGLYYNEQFF,TGTGCCAGCAGCTTAGACGTATCGGGACTATACTACAATGAGCAGTTCTTC
TRBJ2-1,TRBV11-3,.,.,CASSLEPLADEQFF,TGTGCCAGCAGCTTAGAGCCTCTAGCCGATGAGCAGTTCTTC
TRBJ2-2,TRBV28,.,.,CASSFSGRPGELFF,TGTGCCAGCAGTTTCTCGGGGAGACCCGGGGAGCTGTTTTTT
TRBJ2-5,TRBV5-4,once,.,CASSFLDQGGRTQYF,TGTGCCAGCAGCTTTTTAGATCAGGGTGGACGGACCCAGTACTTC
TRBJ1-5,TRBV28,.,TRBD1,CASRRRDSKNQPQHF,TGTGCCAGCAGGCGCAGGGACAGTAAGAATCAGCCCCAGCATTTT
TRBJ1-1,TRBV11-2,.,.,CASSLTDMNTEAFF,TGTGCCAGCAGCTTAACAGACATGAACACTGAAGCTTTCTTT
TRBJ2-1,TRBV21-1,.,.,CASSKRLAGGTMSSYNEQFF,TGTGCCAGCAGCAAGCGACTAGCGGGAGGTACGATGAGCTCCTACAATGAGCAGTTCTTC
TRBJ2-7,TRBV6-1,.,.,CASSGPQVLYEQYF,TGTGCCAGCAGTGGACCACAGGTTCTCTACGAGCAGTACTTC
TRBJ2-7,TRBV27,.,.,CASSLIRGPTYEQYF,TGTGCCAGCAGTTTAATTCGGGGTCCTACTTACGAGCAGTACTTC
TRBJ2-2,TRBV6-6,.,TRBD2,CASSLGGPNTGELFF,TGTGCCAGCAGTTTGGGAGGGCCGAACACCGGGGAGCTGTTTTTT
TRBJ2-3,TRBV4-2,.,.,CASSQDGSSTTSQYF,TGTGCCAGCAGCCAAGATGGTAGCTCTACCACATCGCAGTATTTT
TRBJ2-1,TRBV11-1,.,.,CASSWGFYFF,TGTGCCAGCAGCTGGGGCTTTTATTTCTTC
TRBJ2-3,TRBV5-1,.,TRBD1,CASSPGTGHSTDTQYF,TGCGCCAGCAGCCCTGGGACAGGGCACAGCACAGATACGCAGTATTTT
TRBJ1-3,TRBV7-9,.,.,CASSLGPETVYF,TGTGCCAGCAGCTTAGGCCCCGAGACAGTTTATTTT
TRBJ1-4,TRBV5-4,.,.,CASSPAGGANEKLFF,TGTGCCAGCAGCCCGGCGGGGGGCGCGAATGAAAAACTGTTTTTT
TRBJ2-7,TRBV5-6,.,.,CASSLVDFGSEQYF,TGTGCCAGCAGCTTGGTGGACTTTGGTAGCGAGCAGTACTTC
TRBJ2-1,TRBV4-2,once,.,CASRRGDGGDEQFF,TGTGCCAGCAGACGCGGGGACGGCGGCGATGAGCAGTTCTTC
TRBJ2-7,TRBV19,.,TRBD1,CASSRGQGADEQYF,TGTGCCAGTAGTAGGGGACAGGGGGCAGACGAGCAGTACTTC
TRBJ2-3,TRBV9,once,.,CASSALRSDTQYF,TGTGCCAGCAGCGCCTTGAGGTCTGATACGCAGTATTTT
TRBJ2-1,TRBV5-1,.,.,CASSLVVFRVVFTSEQFF,TGCGCCAGCAGCTTGGTAGTTTTTCGGGTGGTATTTACGAGTGAGCAGTTCTTC
TRBJ2-1,TRBV5-4,.,TRBD2,CASSLARAGSSYNEQFF,TGTGCCAGCAGCTTGGCGAGAGCGGGGAGCTCCTACAATGAGCAGTTCTTC
TRBJ2-4,TRBV28,.,TRBD2,CASSLAGKWGRAKNIQYF,TGTGCCAGCAGTCTAGCGGGAAAATGGGGAAGGGCCAAAAACATTCAGTACTTC